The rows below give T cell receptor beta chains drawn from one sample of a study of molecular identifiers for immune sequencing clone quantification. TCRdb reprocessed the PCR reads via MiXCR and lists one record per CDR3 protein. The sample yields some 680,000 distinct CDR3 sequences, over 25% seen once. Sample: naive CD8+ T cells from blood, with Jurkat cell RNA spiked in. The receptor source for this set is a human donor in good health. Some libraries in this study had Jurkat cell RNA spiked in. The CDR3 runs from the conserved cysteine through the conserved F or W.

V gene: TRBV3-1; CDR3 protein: CASSQGAQGGDYEQYF
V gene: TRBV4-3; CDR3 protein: CASSLTATGPSGFSGELFF
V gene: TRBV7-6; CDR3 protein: CASSSSPTGNTEAFF
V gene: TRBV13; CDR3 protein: CASSPRDTQETQYF
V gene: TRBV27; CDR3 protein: CASRVGPGSLTPLHF
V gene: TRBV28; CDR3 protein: CASSLYQGAKREAFF
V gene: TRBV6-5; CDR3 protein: CASSEGGYTGELFF
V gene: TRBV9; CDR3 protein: CASSSRGGEETQYF
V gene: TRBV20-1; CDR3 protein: CSAGGSGGRNTGELFF
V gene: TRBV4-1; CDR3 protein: CASSEDTGDYTF
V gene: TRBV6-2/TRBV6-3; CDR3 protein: CASSYVSLSDTQYF
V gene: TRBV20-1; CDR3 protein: CSARDFATSTDTQYF
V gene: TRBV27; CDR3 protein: CASSIPRGRGSTEAFF
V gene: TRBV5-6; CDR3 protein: CASSNPTKPSEQFF
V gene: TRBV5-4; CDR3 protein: CASSQSHEQFF
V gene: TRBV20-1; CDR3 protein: CSARDGGAYGEQFF
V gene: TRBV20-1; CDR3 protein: CSARDRQGNYNEQFF
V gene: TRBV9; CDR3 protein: CASSEDGINSPLHF
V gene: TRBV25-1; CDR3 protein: CASSELRQGYYTQYF
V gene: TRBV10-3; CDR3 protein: CANSMTGDNTEAFF
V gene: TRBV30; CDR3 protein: CAWSGAAYEQYF
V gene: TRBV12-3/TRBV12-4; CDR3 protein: CASSFYGQGYQPQHF
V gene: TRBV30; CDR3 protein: CAWTRRGFETQYF
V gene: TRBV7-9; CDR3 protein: CASSPSGQGATKNIQYF
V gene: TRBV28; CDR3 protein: CASSLLGPSTDTQYF
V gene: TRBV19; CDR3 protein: CASSIGARGQEDTQYF
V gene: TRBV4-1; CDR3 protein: CASSQWESTDTQYF
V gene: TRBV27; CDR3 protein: CASSPGISAGEQYF
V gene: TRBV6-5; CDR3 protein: CASSTHNNEQFF
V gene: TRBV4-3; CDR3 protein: CASSQDLKSIYEQCF